The 16 T cell receptor beta chains below all came from one sample that was sequenced in a study of cytomegalovirus exposure and HLA in healthy donors. Assay: immunoSEQ multiplex PCR; the TCRdb copy retains only in-frame clones and omits some. The sample holds approximately 220,000 clones; roughly 88% are singletons and the top ten take around 15%. Sequences were obtained from PBMCs. These TCRs come from a woman aged 25 to 39 in good health and CMV-seropositive.

The chain joins TRBV29-1 to TRBJ1-3; D unclear. Trimming removed 4 bases at V and 6 bases at J, with 16 bases between. The CDR3 has 14 amino acids. The V gene's germline CDR1 is SQVTM and CDR2 ANQGSEA. CDR3 in DNA: TGCAGCGTTGCACGCACAGATCCTCCAAACACCATATATTTT. Protein sequence: CSVARTDPPNTIYF.

The chain couples TRBV11-3 to TRBJ2-1; D is unresolved. CDR1 is SGHNT, CDR2 YENEEA, per germline. The CDR3 length is 15 residues. V lost 5 bases, J lost 4 bases, and 15 bases lay in between. The CDR3 loop reads CASSQGPSGYNEQFF. CDR3 DNA: TGTGCCAGCAGCCAAGGCCCCAGTGGGTACAATGAGCAGTTCTTC.

This chain links TRBV25-1 with TRBJ1-1; D remains ambiguous. CDR1 MGHDK and CDR2 SYGVNS come from the germline V gene. V dropped 6 bases and J dropped 1 base, with 9 bases sitting between them. The CDR3 is 13 amino acids. The CDR3 loop is CASRNSGNTEAFF. In DNA, the CDR3 is TGTGCCAGCAGGAACTCGGGGAACACTGAAGCTTTCTTT.

The chain links TRBV18 to TRBJ2-7; tentatively, D is TRBD2 (5 bases). The CDR3 covers 16 residues. V was cut by 3 bases and J by 4 bases, with 19 bases left in between. Per germline, CDR1 KGHSH and CDR2 LQKENI. CDR3 amino acids: CASSPPTREGVYEQYF. CDR3 DNA: TGTGCCAGCTCACCTCCTACGAGGGAAGGTGTGTACGAGCAGTACTTC.

This chain connects TRBV20-1 to TRBJ2-2; no clear D. Looked up from germline, CDR1 is DFQATT and CDR2 is SNEGSKA (reference sequence). Trimming removed 4 bases from V and 7 bases from J, with 7 bases in between. This CDR3 spans 11 amino acids. CDR3: CSAIGDGELFF. The CDR3 nucleotides are TGCAGTGCTATTGGCGACGGGGAGCTGTTTTTT.

J is TRBJ1-1 and V is TRBV15; 8 nucleotides agree with TRBD1. There are 14 residues in the CDR3. Germline values: CDR1 LNHNV, CDR2 YYDKDF (reference sequence). V dropped 2 bases and J dropped 5; count of bases not matched to a gene: 4. CDR3 protein: CATSRRTGWTEAFF. The DNA of the CDR3 is TGTGCCACCAGCAGACGGACAGGGTGGACTGAAGCTTTCTTT.

In DNA, the CDR3 is TGTGCCAGCAGTGTTGGAGGTAGCGGGAGCCCCGAGCAGTACTTC. It translates to CASSVGGSGSPEQYF. This sequence joins TRBV6-1 and TRBJ2-7; 9 nucleotides line up with TRBD2. Germline CDR1 MNHNS, CDR2 SASEGT. V was clipped by 4 bases and J by 6 bases; unmatched bases: 10. This CDR3 is 15 amino acids long.

V and J are TRBV18 and TRBJ2-7; D may match TRBD1 or TRBD2 (5 bases each). The CDR3 runs to 13 residues. V lost 8 bases, J lost 6 bases, and 17 bases lay in between. CDR1 KGHSH and CDR2 LQKENI come from the germline V gene. CDR3 DNA: TGTGCCAGCCGAGGGGACCAAATTTCCGAGCAGTACTTC. Residues: CASRGDQISEQYF. The whole variable domain, remainder taken from reference TRBV18 and TRBJ2-7, is NAGVMQNPRHLVRRRGQEARLRCSPMKGHSHVYWYRQLPEEGLKFMVYLQKENIIDESGMPKERFSAEFPKEGPSILRIQQVVRGDSAAYFCASRGDQISEQYFGPGTRLTVT.

This clone appeared a single time. The gene calls are TRBV5-1 and TRBJ1-5; 8 bases agree with TRBD1. V trimming: 1 base; J trimming: 5 bases; junction bases outside the gene matches: 5. Germline V gene sequence: CDR1 SGHRS, CDR2 YFSETQ. The CDR3 is 15 amino acids. The CDR3 coding sequence is TGCGCCAGCAGCTTGAGGGACAGGAGAGATCAGCCCCAGCATTTT. Its protein is CASSLRDRRDQPQHF.

The chain has TRBV18 and TRBJ1-2, with 10 nucleotides matching TRBD1. The CDR3 sequence is 16 residues long. Germline V gene data show CDR1 as KGHSH and CDR2 as LQKENI. Germline trimming cut 6 bases from V and 7 bases from J; bases unmatched to any gene: 14. The CDR3 sequence: CASSPGTGALVGGYTF. In DNA, the CDR3 is TGTGCCAGCTCGCCTGGGACAGGGGCCCTAGTCGGTGGCTACACCTTC.

CDR3 DNA sequence: TGTGCCAGCAGTTCTCCGGGACTCGGGGGCGATGAGCAGTTCTTC. It codes for CASSSPGLGGDEQFF. J is TRBJ2-1 and V is TRBV28; perhaps D is TRBD1 or TRBD2 (6 bases each). This CDR3 is 15 amino acids long. Germline lookup yields CDR1 MDHEN and CDR2 SYDVKM. Trimming took off 4 bases at V and 8 bases at J, with 18 bases between the two ends.

In nucleotides, the CDR3 is TGTGCCAGCAGCCCGAGGGGACAGGACACAGATACGCAGTATTTT. Its translation: CASSPRGQDTDTQYF. The J gene is TRBJ2-3, the V gene TRBV7-9, with TRBD1 matching over 8 bases. The CDR3 length is 15 residues. CDR1 and CDR2 (germline): SEHNR, FQNEAQ (reference sequence). The trim removed 5 bases at V and 2 bases at J, leaving 6 bases unmatched. Full variable domain (missing parts from reference TRBV7-9 and TRBJ2-3): DTGVSQNPRHKITKRGQNVTFRCDPISEHNRLYWYRQTLGQGPEFLTYFQNEAQLEKSRLLSDRFSAERPKGSFSTLEIQRTEQGDSAMYLCASSPRGQDTDTQYFGPGTRLTVL.

This sequence joins TRBV10-1 and TRBJ2-2; 10 positions agree with TRBD1. The CDR3 is 15 amino acids. V lost 3 bases, J lost 5 bases, and 3 bases stayed unmatched. CDR1 is WNHNN and CDR2 is SYGVQD in the germline V gene (reference sequence). This chain's CDR3 is CASSEWGQGTGELFF. The CDR3 DNA sequence: TGCGCCAGCAGTGAATGGGGACAGGGGACCGGGGAGCTGTTTTTT.

The chain carries TRBV4-2 and TRBJ1-4; 8 bases align to TRBD1. V lost 1 base and J lost 0; bases outside the gene matches: 4. This CDR3 has 17 residues. CDR1 is LGHNA, CDR2 YNFKEQ, per germline. The CDR3 region is CASSQGQGSATNEKLFF. For the CDR3, the DNA is TGTGCCAGCAGCCAAGGACAGGGGTCAGCAACTAATGAAAAACTGTTTTTT.

V is TRBV11-3 and J is TRBJ1-1; D is unresolved. V was trimmed by 2 bases and J by 4 bases, leaving 8 bases between them. The CDR3 runs 13 residues. Germline CDR1 and CDR2: SGHNT and YENEEA. CDR3 coding DNA: TGTGCCAGCAGCTTATCACAGAGCACTGAAGCTTTCTTT. Its translation: CASSLSQSTEAFF.

The table lists this clone with a count of one. The genes are TRBV5-1 and TRBJ2-3; D may be TRBD1 (6 bases). Trimming removed 0 bases from V and 1 base from J, with 9 bases in between. Germline CDR1 reads SGHRS; CDR2 reads YFSETQ. This CDR3 spans 15 amino acids. CDR3 DNA sequence: TGCGCCAGCAGCTTGGGGACAGACGGCACAGATACGCAGTATTTT. As protein: CASSLGTDGTDTQYF.